This record covers a single TCR beta chain. In the original workflow: Reference gene primers were amplified, and this amplification served to estimate nucleated cell counts. Clones were sequenced by immunoSEQ multiplex PCR, and TCRdb holds only the in-frame ones, with some missing. V, J and clone size reflect that table, while D and trimming were determined from the DNA. Of some 230,000 clones detected, around four fifths appear once; the ten largest clones hold approximately 8.4%. These data come from a study of blood T cell repertoires in COVID-19. Overall study context: The analysed material was cDNA or gDNA that came from T cells, B-cell-depleted T cells, or PBMCs.

Enrolment of Seattle patients took place during active infection, and they were followed longitudinally. After removal of 5 bases from V and 8 bases from J, the junction contained 15 bases not matched to a gene. The CDR3 covers 17 residues. The germline gives CDR1 KGHDR, CDR2 SFDVKD. The sequence was obtained from a woman of 80 years or more with COVID-19, enrolled during active disease. The chain joins TRBV24-1 to TRBJ1-1; 11 bases align to TRBD1. Sequenced material: peripheral blood. The CDR3 region is CATSAERTGGSRNEAFF. The DNA of the CDR3 is TGTGCCACCAGTGCCGAAAGGACAGGGGGCAGTCGGAACGAAGCTTTCTTT.